This is a list of T cell receptor beta chains from one sample in a study of cytomegalovirus exposure and HLA in healthy donors. Only in-frame clones appear in the TCRdb table, and some are missing; sequencing was by immunoSEQ multiplex PCR. The top ten hold under 2.5% of the sample, which has 120,000 or so clones, 15% seen once. The sequenced sample was PBMCs. These receptors were taken from a woman under 30 in good health and CMV-seronegative. The CDR3 runs from the conserved cysteine through the conserved F or W. The D gene is left open where the match is weak. Some rows mark clone size as missing; the rest say once, few, many or name a class of expanded clone.

V	J	D	size	DNA	CDR3
TRBV6-5	TRBJ1-2	TRBD1	few	TGTGCCAGCAGTTACGGGGACAGGGACTATGGCTACACCTTC	CASSYGDRDYGYTF
TRBV10-1	TRBJ1-5	TRBD1	once	TGCGCCAGCAGATCATACGGACAGGGGCATTTT	CASRSYGQGHF
TRBV6-6	TRBJ2-1	-	-	TGTGCCAGCAGCGACACGAGCTCCTACAATGAGCAGTTCTTC	CASSDTSSYNEQFF
TRBV7-9	TRBJ2-1	-	-	TGTGCCACCTATCCCCGGATCAGTAAAGAGGTTAATGAGCAGTTCTTC	CATYPRISKEVNEQFF
TRBV29-1	TRBJ2-3	TRBD2	few	TGCAGCGTTGAACAACTAGCGGGTGCTAGCACAGATACGCAGTATTTT	CSVEQLAGASTDTQYF
TRBV5-6	TRBJ1-1	TRBD1	few	TGTGCCAGCAGCTTTACCGGGACAGGGGGTGGGTCTGAAGCTTTCTTT	CASSFTGTGGGSEAFF
TRBV30	TRBJ2-1	-	-	TGTGCCTGGAGTCCAGGGTTCTCCTACAATGAGCAGTTCTTC	CAWSPGFSYNEQFF
TRBV14	TRBJ1-4	-	-	TGTGCCAGCAGTCAAGAAAACCAACCGGGGGTAGGAGAAAAACTGTTTTTT	CASSQENQPGVGEKLFF
TRBV14	TRBJ2-1	-	once	TGTGCCAGCAGCCGAGGAGGGCCCCCAGTTGAGCAGTTCTTC	CASSRGGPPVEQFF
TRBV5-6	TRBJ1-4	TRBD1	-	TGTGCCAGCAGCCCGACAGGGGGCGCAACTGAAAAACTGTTTTTT	CASSPTGGATEKLFF
TRBV15	TRBJ1-5	-	few	TGTGCCACCAGCAGAGGTCAGATTAATCAGCCCCAGCATTTT	CATSRGQINQPQHF
TRBV4-1	TRBJ2-5	-	few	TGCGCCAGCAGCCAAGGAGTAGGGGTAGGGGAGACCCAGTACTTC	CASSQGVGVGETQYF
TRBV5-1	TRBJ1-1	-	few	TGCGCCAGCAGCTCCCGACAGCCGAACACTGAAGCTTTCTTT	CASSSRQPNTEAFF
TRBV5-1	TRBJ2-1	-	few	TGCGCCAGCAGCTTGGGGAGAGAGGTCAATGAGCAGTTCTTC	CASSLGREVNEQFF
TRBV29-1	TRBJ2-3	-	-	TGCAGCACTCGGGTGAGGCAGGGCGCTTTTTCCACAGATACGCAGTATTTT	CSTRVRQGAFSTDTQYF
TRBV7-3	TRBJ1-5	-	few	TGTGCCAGCAGCCTGGACGGGAACAATCAGCCCCAGCATTTT	CASSLDGNNQPQHF
TRBV19	TRBJ1-5	TRBD1	-	TGTGCCAGTAGTATAGCGGGGACAGGTAATCAGCCCCAGCATTTT	CASSIAGTGNQPQHF
TRBV19	TRBJ1-4	-	-	TGTGCCAGTAGTATAGGCGGGGACGTAAATGAAAAACTGTTTTTT	CASSIGGDVNEKLFF
TRBV19	TRBJ1-5	TRBD1	-	TGTGCCAGTAGTCGGTCGACAGGGCAAGATCAGCCCCAGCATTTT	CASSRSTGQDQPQHF
TRBV7-3	TRBJ2-1	TRBD2	-	TGTGCCAGCAGCCTAGGACTAGCGTTTAATGAGCAGTTCTTC	CASSLGLAFNEQFF
TRBV18	TRBJ2-5	TRBD1	few	TGTGCCAGCTCACCAAGACAGGGTAAAGAGACCCAGTACTTC	CASSPRQGKETQYF
TRBV6-6	TRBJ1-5	-	-	TGTGCCAGCAGTTACTCGTCGGACAGAGGCAATCAGCCCCAGCATTTT	CASSYSSDRGNQPQHF
TRBV11-3	TRBJ2-3	-	-	TGTGCCAGCAGCTTAGGTTACGGGAGAACAGATACGCAGTATTTT	CASSLGYGRTDTQYF
TRBV7-3	TRBJ2-1	TRBD2	once	TGTGCCAGCAGCCCCCACCCTTCGGGGGGGCCTCATGAGCAGTTCTTC	CASSPHPSGGPHEQFF
TRBV6-5	TRBJ2-7	-	-	TGTGCCAGCAGGCCCCCTTCAACGGGAGAGCAGTACTTC	CASRPPSTGEQYF
TRBV6-5	TRBJ1-1	TRBD1	few	TGTGCCAGCAGGCCTGGACAGGGTATGAACACTGAAGCTTTCTTT	CASRPGQGMNTEAFF